The 26 T cell receptor beta chains presented below share a single source sample, sequenced in a study of T cells after yellow fever vaccination. TCRdb reanalysed the 5' RACE reads using MiXCR and keeps one entry per CDR3 protein. Of about 330,000 distinct CDR3 sequences in the sample, around 6.8% were seen once. This specimen was PBMCs, taken about 41 days after the first yellow fever vaccination. Every receptor here comes from a man aged 18 to 30 who received the YFV17D yellow fever vaccine.

This clonotype has a handful of counts. The chain couples TRBV6-5 to TRBJ1-2, with D perhaps TRBD1 (5 bases). Germline values: CDR1 MNHEY, CDR2 SVGAGI. The CDR3 spans 14 residues. Trimming pared 0 bases from V and 4 bases from J, leaving 9 bases between. CDR3 bases: TGTGCCAGCAGTTACTCGACAGCGAGCTATGGCTACACCTTC. It codes for CASSYSTASYGYTF.

The rearrangement links TRBV10-3 to TRBJ2-7, with 10 bases that match TRBD2. CDR1 and CDR2 (germline): ENHRY, SYGVKD. The trim removed 8 bases at V and 6 bases at J, leaving 10 bases unmatched. The CDR3 is 14 residues long. The CDR3 here is CAIGSPSGGLEQYF. The CDR3 coding sequence is TGTGCCATCGGCAGTCCTAGCGGGGGTCTCGAGCAGTACTTC.

This clonotype was recorded many times. Here the CDR3 reads CASSFQGAGTEAFF. The CDR3 bases are TGCGCCAGCAGCTTTCAGGGTGCAGGGACTGAAGCTTTCTTT. This rearrangement joins TRBV5-1 to TRBJ1-1, with D possibly being TRBD1 (5 bases). CDR1 SGHRS and CDR2 YFSETQ come from the germline V gene. The V end was cut by 2 bases, the J end by 5 bases, with 13 bases between. This CDR3 has 14 residues.

This clonotype was detected only a few times. The rearrangement links TRBV2 to TRBJ2-7; D unresolved. The CDR3 length is 12 residues. Per the germline V gene, CDR1 is SNHLY and CDR2 is FYNNEI. Trimming pared 11 bases from V and 2 bases from J, leaving 13 bases between. Written as DNA, the CDR3 is TGTGCCCACTTTACAGCTACCTACGAGCAGTACGTC. It is translated as CAHFTATYEQYV.

This clonotype has a handful of counts. The rearrangement uses TRBV20-1 and TRBJ2-7, with TRBD1 matching over 7 bases. Germline CDR1 is DFQATT and CDR2 is SNEGSKA (reference sequence). This CDR3 has 13 residues. The V and J ends lost 3 bases and 7 bases, in that order; junction bases with no gene match: 9. The DNA for the CDR3 is TGCAGTGCTAGGGAACCGGGACAGCGGGAGCAGTACTTC. It is translated as CSAREPGQREQYF.

V is TRBV2 and J is TRBJ2-3; TRBD2 aligns across 8 bases. V lost 8 bases and J lost 4; bases outside the gene matches: 17. Germline V gives CDR1 SNHLY, CDR2 FYNNEI. CDR3 length equals 17 residues. The CDR3 nucleotides are TGTGCCAGCTGCACCAACGGACTAGCAGAAATGTCAGATACGCAGTATTTT. Translating gives CASCTNGLAEMSDTQYF.

The chain carries TRBV4-2 and TRBJ2-1; 9 bases are shared with TRBD2. This CDR3 comprises 17 residues. Germline CDR1 is LGHNA and CDR2 is YNFKEQ. The V segment lost 2 bases and the J segment 7 bases; nucleotides outside the gene matches: 12. The CDR3 region has the DNA TGTGCCAGCAGCCAATTAGGTAGAGCGGGGGGTAATAATGAGCAGTTCTTC. It yields the protein CASSQLGRAGGNNEQFF.

This clonotype occurred many times. This chain links TRBV29-1 with TRBJ2-5; TRBD2 aligns across 7 bases. The CDR3 extends over 13 amino acids. Germline V gives CDR1 SQVTM, CDR2 ANQGSEA. V shed 7 bases, J shed 1 base, and the junction held 6 bases outside the gene matches. In DNA form, the CDR3 reads TGCAGCGCCCAGGGAGGGATCCAAGAGACCCAGTACTTC. It specifies CSAQGGIQETQYF.

The CDR3 nucleotides are TGTGCCAGCAGTCCCCTGGGCAGACCCTACGAGCAGTACGTC. This gives the protein CASSPLGRPYEQYV. The chain employs TRBV6-1 and TRBJ2-7, with no clear D. CDR3 length equals 14 residues. V lost 5 bases and J lost 2, with 13 bases in between. CDR1 is MNHNS, CDR2 SASEGT, per germline.

CDR3 residues: CASTGRTAYSNQPQHF. For the CDR3, the DNA is TGTGCCAGCACCGGTCGGACAGCATATAGCAATCAGCCCCAGCATTTT. The chain has TRBV6-2 or TRBV6-3 and TRBJ1-5, with TRBD1 as a possible D gene (6 bases). Germline V gene data show CDR1 as MNHEY and CDR2 as SVGEGT. The CDR3 is 16 amino acids. Trimming pared 7 bases from V and 0 bases from J, leaving 16 bases between.

This clonotype was picked up a small number of times. This chain links TRBV9 with TRBJ1-1, with D perhaps matching TRBD1 (5 bases). Between the trimmed V and J ends, which lost 1 base and 6 bases, there was a span of 16 bases. Germline CDR1 is SGDLS and CDR2 is YYNGEE. There are 15 residues in the CDR3. The CDR3 reads CASSVQGEGISEAFF. CDR3 nucleotides: TGTGCCAGCAGCGTACAGGGTGAGGGTATCTCTGAAGCTTTCTTT. Full variable domain (outside the CDR3, taken from reference TRBV9 and TRBJ1-1): DSGVTQTPKHLITATGQRVTLRCSPRSGDLSVYWYQQSLDQGLQFLIQYYNGEERAKGNILERFSAQQFPDLHSELNLSSLELGDSALYFCASSVQGEGISEAFFGQGTRLTVV.

As for this clonotype: The junction departs from germline at one end; a sequencing error may be responsible. This rearrangement joins TRBV20-1 to TRBJ2-7; 11 bases agree with TRBD1. Looked up from germline, CDR1 is DFQATT and CDR2 is SNEGSKA (reference sequence). The CDR3 consists of 14 residues. CDR3 region: CSARAGQGAYEHYF. The CDR3 region has the DNA TGCAGTGCTAGAGCCGGACAGGGGGCTTACGAGCACTACTTC.

The chain is built from TRBV2 and TRBJ2-3; 7 bases align to TRBD2. The CDR3 has 17 amino acids. J lost 0 bases, V lost 6 bases, and 12 bases had no gene match. From germline, CDR1 is SNHLY and CDR2 FYNNEI. CDR3 amino acids: CASSEPLVGGSTDTQYF. For the CDR3, the DNA is TGTGCCAGCAGCGAACCGTTAGTGGGGGGGAGCACAGATACGCAGTATTTT.

This clonotype has ten or more counts. The CDR3 loop is CASSLLSWADTQYF. The CDR3 region has the DNA TGCGCCAGCAGCTTGTTGTCATGGGCAGATACGCAGTATTTT. The chain carries TRBV5-1 and TRBJ2-3; D unresolved. Trimming cost V 1 base and J 4 bases, with 10 bases left between them. Germline CDR1 and CDR2: SGHRS and YFSETQ. CDR3 size: 14 residues.

This clonotype was seen at least ten times. The rearrangement links TRBV7-2 to TRBJ2-7; possibly TRBD2 for D (5 bases). Trimming left V 2 bases short and J 4 bases short, with 9 bases between. The CDR3 totals 13 residues. Germline-derived CDR1 and CDR2 are SGHTA and FQGNSA. Here the CDR3 DNA reads TGTGCCAGCAGCTTAAGCGGTCGGTACGAGCAGTACGTC. Translated: CASSLSGRYEQYV.

The table lists this clonotype with many counts. The V call is TRBV24-1, the J call TRBJ2-1; no definite D call. The CDR3 sequence is 15 residues long. With 4 bases removed from V and 4 bases from J, the gap between germline ends came to 13 bases. Germline loops: CDR1 KGHDR, CDR2 SFDVKD. CDR3 in amino acids: CATSDNRAPYNEQFF. In nucleotides, the CDR3 is TGTGCCACCAGTGACAACCGGGCCCCTTACAATGAGCAGTTCTTC.

The chain recombines TRBV5-1 with TRBJ1-1, with D unresolved. V gave up 4 bases and J gave up 5 bases, with 18 bases separating them. Germline CDR1 SGHRS, CDR2 YFSETQ. This CDR3 is built from 15 residues. The CDR3 bases are TGCGCCAGCAGCGACGGCCGCGTTCTGAGGACTGAAGCTTTCTTT. Protein product: CASSDGRVLRTEAFF.

This clonotype was recorded many times. The chain employs TRBV4-1 and TRBJ2-1; 10 positions match TRBD2. The CDR3 has 16 residues. Losses at the gene ends were 4 bases for V and 4 bases for J; bases not matched to a gene: 7. Germline lookup yields CDR1 MGHRA and CDR2 YSYEKL. DNA of the CDR3: TGCGCCAGCAGCCTAAGAGCTAGCGGGGGATACAATGAGCAGTTCTTC. It codes for CASSLRASGGYNEQFF.

V is TRBV4-3 and J is TRBJ2-6; 7 bases align to TRBD2. In germline, CDR1 is LGHNA, CDR2 YSLEER. CDR3 length: 15 residues. V lost 5 bases and J lost 0; bases outside the gene matches: 1. CDR3 in DNA: TGCGCCAGCAGCGCGGGGGTCTCTGGGGCCAACGTCCTGACTTTC. Translated: CASSAGVSGANVLTF.

This clonotype was counted ten times or more. The J gene is TRBJ2-7, the V gene TRBV5-6; D is ambiguous. Germline CDR1 reads SGHDT; CDR2 reads YYEEEE. Between the trimmed V and J ends, which lost 4 bases and 1 base, there was a span of 9 bases. The length of the CDR3 is 13 residues. The CDR3 bases are TGTGCCAGCAGCCCAACGGGTTCCTACGAGCAGTACGTC. Translated, it gives CASSPTGSYEQYV.

This clonotype has at least ten counts. The chain uses TRBV5-1 and TRBJ2-1; D unresolved. The V end was cut by 7 bases, the J end by 9 bases, with 14 bases between. This CDR3 is 12 amino acids long. Germline assignment: CDR1 SGHRS and CDR2 YFSETQ. CDR3 protein: CASDVAGGEQFF. The CDR3 nucleotides are TGCGCCAGCGACGTGGCAGGCGGTGAGCAGTTCTTC.

The sample holds a few counts of this clonotype. The chain is built from TRBV5-6 and TRBJ2-7; 10 positions match TRBD1. J lost 0 bases, V lost 4 bases, and 1 base had no gene match. This CDR3 is 14 amino acids long. Germline CDR1 and CDR2: SGHDT and YYEEEE. The CDR3 region is CASSGTGDSYEQYF. The CDR3 nucleotides read TGTGCCAGCAGCGGGACAGGGGACTCCTACGAGCAGTACTTC.

This clonotype was seen only a few times. This sequence joins TRBV6-5 and TRBJ1-1; D gene unclear. The germline V gene encodes CDR1 MNHEY and CDR2 SVGAGI. This CDR3 has 14 residues. Trimming shortened V by 2 bases and J by 0 bases, and 7 bases separated the two germline ends. The CDR3 sequence is CASSYTRLNTEAFF. The CDR3 DNA reads as TGTGCCAGCAGTTACACGAGATTGAACACTGAAGCTTTCTTT.

This clonotype was counted ten times or more. The rearrangement links TRBV5-5 to TRBJ1-1; D is unresolved. Trimming cost V 3 bases and J 2 bases, with 8 bases left between them. The CDR3 totals 13 residues. The germline gives CDR1 SGHKS, CDR2 YYEKEE (reference sequence). The DNA of the CDR3 is TGTGCCAGCAGCTCGGAAAGAAACACTGAAGCTTTCTTT. It yields the protein CASSSERNTEAFF.

The chain employs TRBV4-3 and TRBJ1-6, with 8 nucleotides matching TRBD1. V trimming: 0 bases; J trimming: 8 bases; junction bases outside the gene matches: 3. CDR1 is LGHNA and CDR2 is YSLEER in the germline V gene. The CDR3 contains 15 residues. The CDR3 coding sequence is TGCGCCAGCAGCCAAGAGGGGACAGGTTATTCACCCCTCCACTTT. This codes for CASSQEGTGYSPLHF.

This clonotype was seen only a few times. This chain connects TRBV5-6 to TRBJ2-6, with TRBD2 matching 10 bases. After removal of 0 bases from V and 4 bases from J, the junction contained 7 bases not matched to a gene. The CDR3 runs 18 residues. Germline CDR1 reads SGHDT; CDR2 reads YYEEEE. CDR3 sequence: CASSLVGLAGVGANVLTF. In DNA form, the CDR3 reads TGTGCCAGCAGCTTGGTAGGGCTAGCGGGGGTCGGGGCCAACGTCCTGACTTTC.